What follows are 17 T cell receptor beta chains derived from one specimen sequenced in a study of CD8 T cells in ankylosing spondylitis. A single record per CDR3 protein comes from TCRdb applying MiXCR to the 5' RACE reads. The sample carries about 150,000 distinct CDR3 sequences, 6% to 8% recorded once. The source material was blood, either unsorted or a sorted T cell fraction (not recorded which). Receptor source: a female donor with ankylosing spondylitis or in good health (not recorded which).

To note about this clonotype: Its ends do not fully match the called genes, so a read error is possible. The rearrangement links TRBV6-1 to TRBJ2-5; a possible D gene is TRBD1 (6 bases). This CDR3 spans 14 amino acids. Per the germline V gene, CDR1 is MNHNS and CDR2 is SASEGT. CDR3 residues: CVSSEDSFQETQYF. The CDR3 nucleotides read TGTGTCAGCAGTGAGGACAGTTTCCAAGAGACCCAGTACTTC.

This clonotype was detected many times. The rearrangement links TRBV3-1 to TRBJ2-1, with 8 bases matching TRBD1. The CDR3 loop spans 16 amino acids. V trimming: 1 base; J trimming: 9 bases; junction bases outside the gene matches: 11. Germline V gene lookup returns CDR1 LGHDT and CDR2 YNNKEL (reference sequence). This CDR3 is CASSQVYRGRLGEQFF. DNA for the CDR3: TGTGCCAGCAGCCAAGTGTACAGGGGGAGATTGGGTGAGCAGTTCTTC.

This clonotype has a count of ten or more. The chain combines TRBV5-1 with TRBJ1-4, with TRBD1 matching 9 bases. J lost 7 bases, V lost 5 bases, and 3 bases had no gene match. Germline loops: CDR1 SGHRS, CDR2 YFSETQ. The CDR3 contains 13 residues. CDR3 nucleotides: TGCGCCAGCAGACAGGGGGCGCGTGAAAAACTGTTTTTT. Translating gives CASRQGAREKLFF.

This clonotype occurred many times. This chain connects TRBV29-1 to TRBJ2-6; no clear D gene. CDR3 size: 12 residues. Germline-derived CDR1 and CDR2 are SQVTM and ANQGSEA. The germline V and J ends were trimmed by 6 bases and 1 base, with 4 bases remaining between them. The CDR3 is CSVKSGANVLTF. As DNA, the CDR3 is TGCAGCGTGAAATCTGGGGCCAACGTCCTGACTTTC.

J is TRBJ1-1 and V is TRBV2, with 8 bases identical to TRBD1. The ends lost 7 bases at V and 4 bases at J; junction bases unmatched: 8. This CDR3 spans 14 amino acids. Germline V gene lookup returns CDR1 SNHLY and CDR2 FYNNEI. The CDR3: CASIVGQGGTEAFF. The DNA for the CDR3 is TGTGCCAGCATAGTAGGACAGGGAGGCACTGAAGCTTTCTTT.

This clonotype was seen repeatedly, ten times or more. V usage is TRBV20-1 and J usage is TRBJ2-1; 12 bases match TRBD2. This CDR3 spans 17 amino acids. J lost 5 bases, V lost 0 bases, and 8 bases had no gene match. Germline assignment: CDR1 DFQATT and CDR2 SNEGSKA (reference sequence). CDR3 sequence: CSARETPLAGGDNEQFF. The DNA for the CDR3 is TGCAGTGCTAGAGAGACTCCACTAGCGGGGGGCGACAATGAGCAGTTCTTC.

This clonotype has a count of ten or more. V usage is TRBV5-1 and J usage is TRBJ1-1; 10 bases are a match to TRBD1. CDR3 length: 16 residues. Germline V gene data show CDR1 as SGHRS and CDR2 as YFSETQ. After removal of 4 bases from V and 1 base from J, the junction contained 7 bases not matched to a gene. For the CDR3, the DNA is TGCGCCAGCAGCCAGGGGGACAGGGGAAAGAACACTGAAGCTTTCTTT. This encodes CASSQGDRGKNTEAFF. The whole variable domain, filled in from reference TRBV5-1 and TRBJ1-1, reads KAGVTQTPRYLIKTRGQQVTLSCSPISGHRSVSWYQQTPGQGLQFLFEYFSETQRNKGNFPGRFSGRQFSNSRSEMNVSTLELGDSALYLCASSQGDRGKNTEAFFGQGTRLTVV.

This clonotype was recorded at least ten times. The V and J genes are TRBV3-1 and TRBJ1-2; D is uncertain. Germline V gene data show CDR1 as LGHDT and CDR2 as YNNKEL (reference sequence). V was shortened by 1 base and J by 7 bases, with 16 bases between the two germline ends. The CDR3 loop spans 15 amino acids. The CDR3 nucleotides read TGTGCCAGCAGCCAAGTCGTGGGTTCTTGGAGTGGCTACACCTTC. It encodes CASSQVVGSWSGYTF.

This clonotype was counted a few times. Possible read error: a much larger clone is one base away. Written as DNA, the CDR3 is TGCGTCAGCAGCTTGGTCGGGAGCTCCTACGAGCAGTACTTC. It translates to CVSSLVGSSYEQYF. The J gene is TRBJ2-7, the V gene TRBV5-1; TRBD2 might be the D (6 bases). Germline V gene data show CDR1 as SGHRS and CDR2 as YFSETQ. CDR3 length equals 14 residues.

In this sample, this clonotype turned up many times. The rearrangement links TRBV12-3 or TRBV12-4 to TRBJ1-4; D not resolved. Trimming removed 3 bases at V and 6 bases at J, with 5 bases between. CDR3 length: 12 residues. The CDR3 sequence: CASSLGYEKLFF. Here the CDR3 DNA reads TGTGCCAGCAGTTTGGGATATGAAAAACTGTTTTTT.

In its sample, this clonotype was seen many times. The chain is built from TRBV25-1 and TRBJ1-4; weak D call: TRBD1 (5 bases). Germline V gene sequence: CDR1 MGHDK, CDR2 SYGVNS. The CDR3 extends over 15 amino acids. The V end was cut by 3 bases, the J end by 8 bases, with 16 bases between. DNA for the CDR3: TGTGCCAGCAGTGAGCCCCGGGGGGGAGTGGAAAAACTGTTTTTT. It encodes CASSEPRGGVEKLFF.

This clonotype was detected ten times or more. The chain recombines TRBV3-1 with TRBJ2-5, with 9 bases aligning to TRBD2. The V gene's germline CDR1 is LGHDT and CDR2 YNNKEL (reference sequence). The CDR3 length is 13 residues. The junction had 5 bases not matched to a gene; V was cut back by 7 bases and J by 5 bases. CDR3: CASKPSGEETQYF. DNA of the CDR3: TGTGCCAGCAAACCTAGCGGGGAGGAGACCCAGTACTTC.

J is TRBJ1-4 and V is TRBV12-3 or TRBV12-4; the match to TRBD1 covers 8 bases. V lost 7 bases, J lost 8 bases, and 12 bases stayed unmatched. This CDR3 spans 15 amino acids. CDR3 residues: CASKRTGTGGEKLFF. Written as DNA, the CDR3 is TGTGCCAGCAAGCGAACCGGGACAGGTGGGGAAAAACTGTTTTTT.

This clonotype was picked up many times. The V and J genes are TRBV7-2 and TRBJ2-3; TRBD2 matches at 10 bases. Germline V gene sequence: CDR1 SGHTA, CDR2 FQGNSA. Trimming took 4 bases from V and 1 from J; bases not matched to a gene: 8. The length of the CDR3 is 17 residues. Here the CDR3 DNA reads TGTGCCAGCAGCTCACTAGCGGGACTACTGGGCACAGATACGCAGTATTTT. Protein sequence: CASSSLAGLLGTDTQYF.

This clonotype was observed many times. The chain links TRBV30 to TRBJ1-1; D remains ambiguous. Germline V gives CDR1 GTSNPN, CDR2 SVGIG (reference sequence). This CDR3 is 14 amino acids long. The V end lost 0 bases, the J end lost 0 bases, and 8 bases lay between the germline ends. The CDR3 spells CAWSVALMNTEAFF. The CDR3 region has the DNA TGTGCCTGGAGTGTTGCCCTTATGAACACTGAAGCTTTCTTT.

This clonotype was seen at least ten times. V usage is TRBV5-1 and J usage is TRBJ2-3, with TRBD2 as a possible D gene (6 bases). Per the germline V gene, CDR1 is SGHRS and CDR2 is YFSETQ. The length of the CDR3 is 16 residues. The V gene lost 4 bases and the J gene lost 4 bases, with 19 bases spanning the gap. This CDR3 is CASSEGTGFSSDTQYF. CDR3 DNA sequence: TGCGCCAGCAGCGAGGGGACTGGGTTTTCTTCAGATACGCAGTATTTT.

This clonotype has at least ten counts. The rearrangement uses TRBV12-3 or TRBV12-4 and TRBJ1-1; D is possibly TRBD1 (5 bases). The CDR3 consists of 12 residues. The V end lost 5 bases, the J end lost 5 bases, and 9 bases lay between the germline ends. The CDR3 DNA follows: TGTGCCAGCAGTCGTCAGGGAACTGAAGCTTTCTTT. This codes for CASSRQGTEAFF.